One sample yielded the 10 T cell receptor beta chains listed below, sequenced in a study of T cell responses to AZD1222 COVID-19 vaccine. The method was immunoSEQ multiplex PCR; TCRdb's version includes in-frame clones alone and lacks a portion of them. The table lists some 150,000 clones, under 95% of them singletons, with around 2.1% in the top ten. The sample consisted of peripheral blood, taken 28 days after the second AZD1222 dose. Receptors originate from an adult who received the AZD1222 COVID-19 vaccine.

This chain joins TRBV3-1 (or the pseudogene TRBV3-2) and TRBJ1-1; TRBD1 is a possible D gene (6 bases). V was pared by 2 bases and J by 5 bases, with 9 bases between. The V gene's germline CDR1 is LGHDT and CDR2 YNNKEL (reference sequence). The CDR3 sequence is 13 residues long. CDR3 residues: CASSQQGTTEAFF. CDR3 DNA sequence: TGTGCCAGCAGCCAACAGGGGACTACTGAAGCTTTCTTT.

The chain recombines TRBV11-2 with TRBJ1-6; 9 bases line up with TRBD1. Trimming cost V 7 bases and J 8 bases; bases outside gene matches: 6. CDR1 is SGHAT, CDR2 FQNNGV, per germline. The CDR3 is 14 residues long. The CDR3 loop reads CASNLGQGHSPLHF. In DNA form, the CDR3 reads TGTGCCAGCAACCTGGGACAGGGACATTCACCCCTCCACTTT.

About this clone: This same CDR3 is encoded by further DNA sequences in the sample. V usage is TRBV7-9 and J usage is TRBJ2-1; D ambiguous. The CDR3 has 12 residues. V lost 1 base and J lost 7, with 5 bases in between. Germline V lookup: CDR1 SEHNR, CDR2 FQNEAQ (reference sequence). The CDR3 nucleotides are TGTGCCAGCAGCTTAGTGGGAAATGAGCAGTTCTTC. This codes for CASSLVGNEQFF.

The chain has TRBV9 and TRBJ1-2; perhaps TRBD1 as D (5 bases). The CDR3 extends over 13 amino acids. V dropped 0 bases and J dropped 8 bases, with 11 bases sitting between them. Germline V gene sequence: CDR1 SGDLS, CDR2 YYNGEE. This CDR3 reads CASSVATVEGYTF. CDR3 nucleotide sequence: TGTGCCAGCAGCGTAGCGACAGTTGAAGGCTACACCTTC.

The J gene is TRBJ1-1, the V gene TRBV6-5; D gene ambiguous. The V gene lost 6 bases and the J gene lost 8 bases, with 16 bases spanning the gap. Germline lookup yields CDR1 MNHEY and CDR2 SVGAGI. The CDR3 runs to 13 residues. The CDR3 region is CASSVRRASEAFF. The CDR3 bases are TGTGCCAGCAGCGTTAGACGGGCCTCGGAAGCTTTCTTT.

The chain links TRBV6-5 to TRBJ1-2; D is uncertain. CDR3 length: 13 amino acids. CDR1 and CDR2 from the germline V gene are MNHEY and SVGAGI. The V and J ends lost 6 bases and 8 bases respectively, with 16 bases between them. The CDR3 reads CASRSGRTMGYTF. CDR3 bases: TGTGCCAGCAGGTCGGGCCGTACTATGGGCTACACCTTC.

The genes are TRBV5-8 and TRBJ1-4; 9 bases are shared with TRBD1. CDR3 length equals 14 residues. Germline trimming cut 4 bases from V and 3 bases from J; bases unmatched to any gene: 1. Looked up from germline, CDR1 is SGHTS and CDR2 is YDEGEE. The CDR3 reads CASSRTGANEKLFF. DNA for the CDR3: TGTGCCAGCAGCCGGACAGGGGCTAATGAAAAACTGTTTTTT.

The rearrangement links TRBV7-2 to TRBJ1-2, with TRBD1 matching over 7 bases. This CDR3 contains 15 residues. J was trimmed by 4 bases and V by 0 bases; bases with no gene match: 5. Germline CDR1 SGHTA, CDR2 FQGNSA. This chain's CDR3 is CASSLAQQGTYGYTF. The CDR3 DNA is TGTGCCAGCAGCTTAGCTCAACAGGGGACCTATGGCTACACCTTC.

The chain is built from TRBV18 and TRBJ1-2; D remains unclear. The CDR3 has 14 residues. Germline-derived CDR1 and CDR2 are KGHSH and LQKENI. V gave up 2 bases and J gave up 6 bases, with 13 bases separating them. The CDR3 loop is CASSPSTAQNGYTF. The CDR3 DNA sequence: TGTGCCAGCTCACCATCAACAGCACAAAATGGCTACACCTTC.

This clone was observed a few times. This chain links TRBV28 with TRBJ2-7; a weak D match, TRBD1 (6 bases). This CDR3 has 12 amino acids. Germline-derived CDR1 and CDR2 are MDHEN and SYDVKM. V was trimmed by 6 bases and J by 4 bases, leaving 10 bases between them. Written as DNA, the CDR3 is TGTGCCAGCAGCCTCAGGGGTTACGAGCAGTACTTC. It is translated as CASSLRGYEQYF. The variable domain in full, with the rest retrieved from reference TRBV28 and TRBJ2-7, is DVKVTQSSRYLVKRTGEKVFLECVQDMDHENMFWYRQDPGLGLRLIYFSYDVKMKEKGDIPEGYSVSREKKERFSLILESASTNQTSMYLCASSLRGYEQYFGPGTRLTVT.